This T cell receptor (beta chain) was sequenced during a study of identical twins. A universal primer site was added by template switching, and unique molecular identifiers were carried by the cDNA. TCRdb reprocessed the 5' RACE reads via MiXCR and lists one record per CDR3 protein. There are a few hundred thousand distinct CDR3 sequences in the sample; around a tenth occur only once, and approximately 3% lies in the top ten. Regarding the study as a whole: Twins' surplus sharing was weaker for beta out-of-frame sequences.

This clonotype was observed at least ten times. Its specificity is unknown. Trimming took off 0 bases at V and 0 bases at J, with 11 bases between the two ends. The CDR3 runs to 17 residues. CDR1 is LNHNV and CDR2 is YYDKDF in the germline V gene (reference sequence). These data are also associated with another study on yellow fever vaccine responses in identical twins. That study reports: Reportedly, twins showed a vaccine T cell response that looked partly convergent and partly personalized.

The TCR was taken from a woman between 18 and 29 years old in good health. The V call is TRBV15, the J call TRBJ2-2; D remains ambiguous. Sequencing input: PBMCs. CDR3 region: CATSREGSSANTGELFF. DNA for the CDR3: TGTGCCACCAGCAGAGAAGGAAGCAGTGCGAACACCGGGGAGCTGTTTTTT. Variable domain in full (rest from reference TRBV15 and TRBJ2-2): DAMVIQNPRYQVTQFGKPVTLSCSQTLNHNVMYWYQQKSSQAPKLLFHYYDKDFNNEADTPDNFQSRRPNTSFCFLDIRSPGLGDTAMYLCATSREGSSANTGELFFGEGSRLTVL.